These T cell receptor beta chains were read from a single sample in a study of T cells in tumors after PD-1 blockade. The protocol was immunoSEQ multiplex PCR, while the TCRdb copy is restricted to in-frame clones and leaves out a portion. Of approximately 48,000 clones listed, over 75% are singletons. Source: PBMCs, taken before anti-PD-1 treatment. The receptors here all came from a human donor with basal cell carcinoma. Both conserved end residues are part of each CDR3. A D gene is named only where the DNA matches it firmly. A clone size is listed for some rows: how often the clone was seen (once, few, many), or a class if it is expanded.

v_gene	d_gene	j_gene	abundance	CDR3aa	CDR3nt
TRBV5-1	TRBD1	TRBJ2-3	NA	CASSFQGASTDTQYF	TGCGCCAGCAGCTTCCAGGGGGCTAGCACAGATACGCAGTATTTT
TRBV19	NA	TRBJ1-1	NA	CASSQGLDKNTEAFF	TGTGCCAGTAGTCAAGGTTTGGATAAGAACACTGAAGCTTTCTTT
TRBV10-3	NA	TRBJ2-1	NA	CAISGRLIQLPSYNEQFF	TGTGCCATCAGTGGCCGCCTAATACAGCTCCCGTCCTACAATGAGCAGTTCTTC
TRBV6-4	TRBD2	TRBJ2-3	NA	CASSDSGLDTDTQYF	TGTGCCAGCAGTGACTCAGGACTAGATACAGATACGCAGTATTTT
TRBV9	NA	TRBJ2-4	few	CASSVGPGALAKNIQYF	TGTGCCAGCAGCGTAGGTCCAGGGGCTTTAGCCAAAAACATTCAGTACTTC
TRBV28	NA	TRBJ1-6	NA	CASSPIGDQIQPLHF	TGTGCCAGCAGTCCAATTGGTGACCAGATTCAACCCCTCCACTTT
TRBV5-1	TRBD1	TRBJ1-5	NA	CASSFQGGNQPQHF	TGCGCCAGCAGCTTCCAGGGGGGCAATCAGCCCCAGCATTTT
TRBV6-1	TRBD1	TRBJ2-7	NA	CASSDTGTGIYEQYF	TGTGCCAGCAGTGATACCGGGACAGGGATCTACGAGCAGTACTTC
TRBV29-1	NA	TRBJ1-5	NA	CSVGEGILGNQPQHF	TGCAGCGTAGGGGAGGGAATCTTGGGCAATCAGCCCCAGCATTTT
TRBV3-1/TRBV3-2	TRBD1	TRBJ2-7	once	CASRGDSSYEQYF	TGTGCCAGCAGAGGGGACAGCTCCTACGAGCAGTACTTC
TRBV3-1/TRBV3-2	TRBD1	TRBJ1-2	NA	CASSHTGQGGNYGYTF	TGTGCCAGCAGCCATACGGGACAGGGAGGCAACTATGGCTACACCTTC
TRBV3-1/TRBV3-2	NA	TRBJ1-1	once	CASSQERGWTEAFF	TGTGCCAGCAGCCAAGAGAGGGGTTGGACTGAAGCTTTCTTT
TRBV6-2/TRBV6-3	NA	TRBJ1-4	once	CASSLQALKNEKLFF	TGTGCCAGCAGTCTGCAGGCGCTCAAAAATGAAAAACTGTTTTTT
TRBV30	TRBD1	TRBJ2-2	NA	CAWSVGGIGELFF	TGTGCCTGGAGTGTAGGGGGCATCGGGGAGCTGTTTTTT
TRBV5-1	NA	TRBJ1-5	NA	CASSLEGHSNQPQHF	TGCGCCAGCAGCTTGGAGGGTCATAGCAATCAGCCCCAGCATTTT
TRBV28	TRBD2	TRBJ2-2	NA	CASSQTSGGPSTGELFF	TGTGCCAGCAGTCAGACTAGCGGGGGGCCGAGCACCGGGGAGCTGTTTTTT
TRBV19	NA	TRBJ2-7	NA	CASSTRTLPYEQYF	TGTGCCAGTAGTACCCGGACACTGCCCTACGAGCAGTACTTC
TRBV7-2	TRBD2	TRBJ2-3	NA	CASGGRGADTQYF	TGTGCCAGCGGTGGGCGGGGGGCAGATACGCAGTATTTT
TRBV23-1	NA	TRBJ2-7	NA	CASSLDSSSYEQYF	TGCGCCAGCAGCTTGGACAGTAGCTCCTACGAGCAGTACTTC
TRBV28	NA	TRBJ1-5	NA	CATLAGRRGTYSNQPQHF	TGTGCCACCCTTGCCGGACGGCGAGGGACCTATAGCAATCAGCCCCAGCATTTT
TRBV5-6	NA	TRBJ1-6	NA	CASQDRADYNSPLHF	TGTGCCAGCCAAGACCGAGCAGATTATAATTCACCCCTCCACTTT
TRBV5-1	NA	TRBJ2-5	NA	CASSLDGANQETQYF	TGCGCCAGCAGCCTAGATGGGGCCAACCAAGAGACCCAGTACTTC
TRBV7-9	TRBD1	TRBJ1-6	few	CASSLTLDRAGSPLHF	TGTGCCAGCAGCTTAACCCTAGACAGGGCCGGTTCACCCCTCCACTTT
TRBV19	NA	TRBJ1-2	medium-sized	CASSIAGSDGYTF	TGTGCCAGTAGTATTGCAGGGAGTGACGGCTACACCTTC
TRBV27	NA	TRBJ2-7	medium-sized	CASSLLPSHLGEQYF	TGTGCCAGCAGTTTACTTCCCAGCCACCTTGGCGAGCAGTACTTC
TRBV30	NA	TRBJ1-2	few	CAWGALGYTF	TGTGCCTGGGGGGCCCTAGGCTACACCTTC
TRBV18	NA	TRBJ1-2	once	CASSPDSSNYGYTF	TGTGCCAGCTCACCAGACAGCTCTAACTATGGCTACACCTTC
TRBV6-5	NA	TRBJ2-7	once	CASSSLSLVLSEQYF	TGTGCCAGCAGTAGTCTTTCGTTGGTCCTCTCCGAGCAGTACTTC
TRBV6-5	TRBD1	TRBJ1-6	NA	CASSQGGDSPLHF	TGTGCCAGCAGCCAGGGGGGAGATTCACCCCTCCACTTT
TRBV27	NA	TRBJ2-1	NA	CASSLSRLDNEQFF	TGTGCCAGCAGTTTATCAAGACTAGACAATGAGCAGTTCTTC
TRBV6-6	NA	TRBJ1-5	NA	CASRGREGGNQPQHF	TGTGCCAGCAGAGGCAGGGAAGGGGGCAATCAGCCCCAGCATTTT
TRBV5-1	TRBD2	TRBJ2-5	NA	CASSLAGAQGETQYF	TGCGCCAGCAGCTTAGCGGGGGCCCAGGGTGAGACCCAGTACTTC
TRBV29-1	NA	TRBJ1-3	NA	CSVEEGAYGNTIYF	TGCAGCGTTGAAGAGGGGGCTTACGGAAACACCATATATTTT
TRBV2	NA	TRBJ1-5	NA	CASQTDSNQPQHF	TGTGCCAGCCAGACGGATAGCAATCAGCCCCAGCATTTT
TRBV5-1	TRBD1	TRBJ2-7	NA	CASSFGTGGSYEQYF	TGCGCCAGCAGCTTCGGGACAGGGGGTTCCTACGAGCAGTACTTC
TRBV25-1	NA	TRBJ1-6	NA	CASSKQGSLNSPLHF	TGTGCCAGCAGTAAACAGGGTTCCTTAAATTCACCCCTCCACTTT
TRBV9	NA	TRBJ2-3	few	CASSLWTSTDTQYF	TGTGCCAGCAGCCTCTGGACCAGCACAGATACGCAGTATTTT
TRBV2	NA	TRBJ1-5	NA	CASREQGGNQPQHF	TGTGCCAGCAGAGAACAGGGAGGGAATCAGCCCCAGCATTTT
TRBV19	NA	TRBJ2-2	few	CASTTGVELFF	TGTGCCAGTACGACCGGAGTCGAGCTGTTTTTT
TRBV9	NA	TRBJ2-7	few	CASSAWGGGDEQYF	TGTGCCAGCAGCGCCTGGGGAGGGGGCGACGAGCAGTACTTC
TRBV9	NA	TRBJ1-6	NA	CASSRRGGGYNSPLHF	TGTGCCAGCAGCCGACGAGGTGGGGGATATAATTCACCCCTCCACTTT
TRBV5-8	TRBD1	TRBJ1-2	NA	CASSFQDRGHYGYTF	TGTGCCAGCAGCTTTCAGGACAGGGGCCATTATGGCTACACCTTC
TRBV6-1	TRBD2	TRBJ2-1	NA	CASSEAPPSGSSYNEQFF	TGTGCCAGCAGTGAAGCGCCACCTAGCGGTAGCTCCTACAATGAGCAGTTCTTC